One TCR beta chain is described in this entry. The antigen remains unidentified. Germline V gene data show CDR1 as SGHRS and CDR2 as YFSETQ. The V gene lost 4 bases and the J gene lost 6 bases, with 19 bases spanning the gap. The CDR3 extends over 15 amino acids. The PCR had 60 Vbeta and 13 Jbeta primers. The assay was immunoSEQ multiplex PCR, and TCRdb's table has in-frame clones only and misses some. The repertoire holds 150,000 to 250,000 clones, with roughly 85% as singletons. The data were obtained in a study of cytomegalovirus exposure and HLA in healthy donors. Study observations and caveats: Several V segments, TRBV6-2 and TRBV6-3 among them, could not be told apart and were dropped.

This sequence joins TRBV5-1 and TRBJ1-1, with D perhaps TRBD1 (5 bases). The source of this sequence is a woman aged 45-60 years in good health and CMV-seronegative. Sequenced: PBMCs. DNA of the CDR3: TGCGCCAGCAGCGAAACAGGCGGGATCCTATCTGAAGCTTTCTTT. It is translated as CASSETGGILSEAFF.